Each of the 20 T cell receptor beta chains below was sequenced from the same sample in a study of blood T cell repertoires in COVID-19. Repertoires were generated with immunoSEQ multiplex PCR, while TCRdb's copy carries only in-frame clones and drops some. This sample carries about 14,000 clones, approximately 86% of them seen once, and the ten largest clones take around 50%. The source material was peripheral blood. These receptors were obtained from a man in his sixties with acute or convalescent COVID-19.

CDR3 protein: CASSMTSGSGELFF. DNA for the CDR3: TGCGCCAGCAGCATGACTAGCGGGAGCGGGGAGCTGTTTTTT. The rearrangement links TRBV5-1 to TRBJ2-2, with TRBD2 identical over 12 bases. Germline CDR1 and CDR2: SGHRS and YFSETQ. The CDR3 runs to 14 residues. V was clipped by 4 bases and J by 7 bases; unmatched bases: 2.

This clone has only a few counts. This chain joins TRBV2 and TRBJ2-1, with D hard to call. This CDR3 has 10 amino acids. V was cut by 6 bases and J by 7 bases, with 4 bases left in between. The germline V gene has CDR1 SNHLY and CDR2 FYNNEI. Written as DNA, the CDR3 is TGTGCCAGCAGCGAGAATGAGCAGTTCTTC. Translation gives CASSENEQFF. The full variable domain, its missing parts supplied by reference TRBV2 and TRBJ2-1, is EPEVTQTPSHQVTQMGQEVILRCVPISNHLYFYWYRQILGQKVEFLVSFYNNEISEKSEIFDDQFSVERPDGSNFTLKIRSTKLEDSAMYFCASSENEQFFGPGTRLTVL.

The rearrangement uses TRBV9 and TRBJ1-3, with D unclear. This CDR3 has 15 amino acids. With 0 bases removed from V and 0 bases from J, the gap between germline ends came to 7 bases. The germline V gene has CDR1 SGDLS and CDR2 YYNGEE. The CDR3 region is CASSVGPNSGNTIYF. The CDR3 DNA follows: TGTGCCAGCAGCGTAGGTCCTAACTCTGGAAACACCATATATTTT. Full variable domain (remainder filled in from reference TRBV9 and TRBJ1-3): DSGVTQTPKHLITATGQRVTLRCSPRSGDLSVYWYQQSLDQGLQFLIQYYNGEERAKGNILERFSAQQFPDLHSELNLSSLELGDSALYFCASSVGPNSGNTIYFGEGSWLTVV.

This sequence joins TRBV5-1 and TRBJ2-3; 15 bases align to TRBD2. Trimming took 3 bases from V and 5 from J; bases not matched to a gene: 1. Germline CDR1 reads SGHRS; CDR2 reads YFSETQ. CDR3 length: 15 residues. CDR3 region: CASSWTSGRVDTQYF. The CDR3 DNA is TGCGCCAGCAGCTGGACTAGCGGGAGGGTAGATACGCAGTATTTT.

The chain uses TRBV19 and TRBJ2-5; 11 bases are shared with TRBD2. Germline-derived CDR1 and CDR2 are LNHDA and SQIVND (reference sequence). The CDR3 runs to 16 residues. V was clipped by 6 bases and J by 1 base; unmatched bases: 7. In DNA form, the CDR3 reads TGTGCCAGTAGCCTCACTAGCGGGAGAGGCCAAGAGACCCAGTACTTC. Amino acid sequence: CASSLTSGRGQETQYF.

The sample holds one count of this clone. CDR3 sequence: CASSPSSGLAATRARGQYF. In nucleotides, the CDR3 is TGTGCCAGCTCACCTAGCTCGGGACTAGCGGCTACGAGAGCGCGGGGGCAGTACTTC. The chain carries TRBV18 and TRBJ2-7; 11 bases are shared with TRBD2. The CDR3 length is 19 residues. With V trimmed by 3 bases and J by 9 bases, 22 bases remained unmatched. Germline V gene data show CDR1 as KGHSH and CDR2 as LQKENI.

The chain links TRBV30 to TRBJ2-3, with 11 nucleotides matching TRBD2. V lost 4 bases, J lost 4 bases, and 7 bases stayed unmatched. This CDR3 is 15 amino acids long. Germline CDR1 is GTSNPN and CDR2 is SVGIG (reference sequence). The chain's CDR3 is CAWNSGRGRADTQYF. DNA for the CDR3: TGTGCCTGGAATAGCGGGAGGGGTCGGGCAGATACGCAGTATTTT.

This rearrangement joins TRBV14 to TRBJ2-3, with 7 bases identical to TRBD2. Germline trimming cut 3 bases from V and 6 bases from J; bases unmatched to any gene: 6. The germline V gene has CDR1 SGHDN and CDR2 FVKESK. The CDR3 is 14 residues long. CDR3 loop: CASSQSRDYDTQYF. The CDR3 DNA reads as TGTGCCAGCAGCCAGTCCCGGGACTATGATACGCAGTATTTT.

V and J are TRBV6-5 and TRBJ2-7; weak D call: TRBD1 (5 bases). The CDR3 length is 14 residues. The V gene's germline CDR1 is MNHEY and CDR2 SVGAGI. The ends were cut back, 5 bases at V and 7 bases at J, with 18 bases in the middle. This CDR3 is CASSQTGVSWEQYF. The CDR3 DNA sequence: TGTGCCAGCAGTCAAACAGGAGTTTCGTGGGAGCAGTACTTC.

This clone appeared once. The chain uses TRBV5-1 and TRBJ2-3; perhaps TRBD2 as D (6 bases). The CDR3 is made up of 16 amino acids. Per germline, CDR1 SGHRS and CDR2 YFSETQ. V was pared by 0 bases and J by 2 bases, with 13 bases between. The chain's CDR3 is CASSLEASAYTDTQYF. CDR3 DNA sequence: TGCGCCAGCAGCTTGGAAGCTAGCGCTTACACAGATACGCAGTATTTT.

J is TRBJ1-1 and V is TRBV4-1, with unresolved D. The CDR3 covers 17 residues. Germline CDR1 and CDR2: MGHRA and YSYEKL. V was shortened by 0 bases and J by 5 bases, with 19 bases between the two germline ends. CDR3 loop: CASSQDRRQYEETEAFF. The CDR3 bases are TGCGCCAGCAGCCAAGATAGGCGACAATATGAAGAAACTGAAGCTTTCTTT.

This chain links TRBV3-1 (or the pseudogene TRBV3-2) with TRBJ1-2; D not resolved. Germline values: CDR1 LGHDT, CDR2 YNNKEL (reference sequence). The CDR3 consists of 12 residues. V lost 2 bases, J lost 8 bases, and 9 bases lay in between. The CDR3 coding sequence is TGTGCCAGCAGCCAACCCGATCGGGGCTACACCTTC. Protein sequence: CASSQPDRGYTF.

V and J are TRBV2 and TRBJ1-2; a possible D gene is TRBD1 (5 bases). The V and J ends lost 2 bases and 8 bases respectively, with 12 bases between them. The CDR3 totals 13 residues. In germline, CDR1 is SNHLY, CDR2 FYNNEI. Here the CDR3 reads CASSETGWGGYTF. The CDR3 region has the DNA TGTGCCAGCAGTGAAACAGGTTGGGGCGGCTACACCTTC.

V is TRBV2 and J is TRBJ2-3, with 13 bases lining up with TRBD2. The V segment lost 3 bases and the J segment 1 base; nucleotides outside the gene matches: 4. This CDR3 has 17 residues. From germline, CDR1 is SNHLY and CDR2 FYNNEI. The CDR3 reads CASSDPGTSGGTDTQYF. CDR3 nucleotides: TGTGCCAGCAGTGATCCGGGGACTAGCGGGGGCACAGATACGCAGTATTTT.

V and J are TRBV13 and TRBJ1-1; D remains ambiguous. The CDR3 is made up of 13 amino acids. Per the germline V gene, CDR1 is PRHDT and CDR2 is FYEKMQ (reference sequence). Trimming shortened V by 4 bases and J by 4 bases, and 10 bases separated the two germline ends. CDR3 bases: TGTGCCAGCAGCTCCACGTCGGGCACTGAAGCTTTCTTT. Amino acids: CASSSTSGTEAFF.

The gene calls are TRBV4-1 and TRBJ1-1, with D hard to call. The CDR3 extends over 15 amino acids. Trimming took 1 base from V and 4 from J, leaving 13 bases between them. Per germline, CDR1 MGHRA and CDR2 YSYEKL. The CDR3 DNA sequence: TGCGCCAGCAGCCAAGTGGAGGGAAGGGTCACTGAAGCTTTCTTT. Its protein product is CASSQVEGRVTEAFF.

The rearrangement links TRBV12-3 or TRBV12-4 to TRBJ1-5; no reliable D call. V was trimmed by 8 bases and J by 9 bases, leaving 14 bases between them. The CDR3 runs 12 residues. CDR3 sequence (DNA): TGTGCCAGCGCTGACATCCTCGGGCCCCAGCATTTT. Its protein is CASADILGPQHF.

The rearrangement joins TRBV3-1 (or the pseudogene TRBV3-2) to TRBJ1-3, with TRBD1 matching 7 bases. Germline CDR1 is LGHDT and CDR2 is YNNKEL (reference sequence). The junction had 22 bases not matched to a gene; V was cut back by 0 bases and J by 8 bases. The CDR3 loop spans 20 amino acids. The CDR3 DNA sequence: TGTGCCAGCAGCCAAGACTATATTCTTTATCCGGGACAGTCTGGGGACACCATATATTTT. This codes for CASSQDYILYPGQSGDTIYF.

This clone was seen just once. V usage is TRBV7-3 and J usage is TRBJ1-2; 7 bases align to TRBD1. V lost 5 bases and J lost 4; bases outside the gene matches: 4. Looked up from germline, CDR1 is SGHTA and CDR2 is FQGTGA. CDR3 length equals 13 residues. This CDR3 is CASSPQGGYGYTF. The CDR3 DNA follows: TGTGCCAGCAGCCCTCAGGGGGGCTATGGCTACACCTTC.

Here the CDR3 DNA reads TGTGCCTGGAGTGGGACAGGGAACACCGGGGAGCTGTTTTTT. It translates to CAWSGTGNTGELFF. The chain joins TRBV30 to TRBJ2-2; 7 nucleotides match TRBD1. This CDR3 has 14 amino acids. After removal of 1 base from V and 1 base from J, the junction contained 0 bases not matched to a gene. CDR1 and CDR2 from the germline V gene are GTSNPN and SVGIG (reference sequence).